This T cell receptor (beta chain) was sequenced during a study of Graves' ophthalmopathy and Graves' hyperthyroidism (dated by TCRdb to 2017 to 2018). Turning to the overall study: Peripheral blood was collected at initial diagnosis, prior to any treatment. An independent validation cohort was composed of fewer than 20 hyperthyroidism patients and about 17 patients who later progressed from hyperthyroidism to ophthalmopathy. TCR beta repertoire signatures were used to distinguish Graves' ophthalmopathy from Graves' hyperthyroidism and to predict progression to ophthalmopathy. In several hyperthyroidism patients, the T-cell repertoire of thyroid tissue was compared with the T-cell repertoire of blood. Following sampling, methimazole starting at 30 mg daily was administered to hyperthyroidism patients, and high-dose intravenous methylprednisolone was administered to ophthalmopathy patients. In total, around 130 blood samples were TCR-sequenced: 40 to 45 ophthalmopathy, approximately 75 hyperthyroidism and approximately 17 hyperthyroidism-to-ophthalmopathy patients. To explore V-J signatures distinguishing ophthalmopathy from hyperthyroidism, a discovery set of 100 patients (43 ophthalmopathy, about 57 stable hyperthyroidism) was enrolled. The 100 or so discovery patients were randomly divided into training and test sets at a 7:3 ratio.

The ophthalmopathy patients had moderately to severely active disease, with a Clinical Activity Score of 3 or higher, a NOSPECS grade of 4 or higher, and a disease duration of less than 3 months. Patients with other autoimmune diseases, uncontrolled infections, pregnancy or lactation were excluded from the study. Diagnosis was based on clinical symptoms, serum thyroxine, TRAb, thyroid ultrasound and orbital computed tomography. Using Ficoll-Paque density gradient centrifugation, PBMCs were isolated from 10 ml of fresh peripheral blood. Total RNA was extracted with Trizol reagent and quality-checked on an Agilent 2100 Bioanalyzer. Sequences SGHAT (CDR1) and FQNNGV (CDR2) are obtained from the germline V gene. CDR3 length: 17 amino acids, cysteine to phenylalanine. Only the CDR3 DNA is retained, 51 bases long and in frame from the first base. V is pruned by 0 bases and J by 1 base, leaving 6 bases of the junction without a gene match.

General conclusions and limits of the study: The 13-signature model separated ophthalmopathy from stable hyperthyroidism with approximately 90% sensitivity and approximately 81% specificity in cross-validation, and 80%/75% in the test set. Among expanded thyroid clonotypes with frequency above 0.001, most also showed up in blood, which suggests that blood repertoires may reflect the thyroid immune response. In validation, the model predicted ophthalmopathy progression with 70.59% sensitivity and about 73% specificity; more than ten predicted patients were CT-confirmed with GO in a median of approximately six months. No statistical method was used to predetermine the sample size, and group allocation was not hidden from the investigators.

For repertoire sequencing, the TCR beta CDR3 regions were amplified from RNA transcripts. The first round was an RT-PCR using HTBI primers with the Qiagen OneStep RT-PCR kit, and this first round was followed by a second-round multiplex PCR, then size selection and purification. Libraries were sequenced on an Illumina HiSeq2000 using paired-end 100 bp reads. Turning to the authors' computational methods: SOAPnuke was used for read processing, and reads with adapters, uncalled bases, a mean Phred below 15, or no exact constant-primer or identifier match were discarded. High-quality paired reads were merged with COPE v1.2.5. Unique nucleotide sequences were defined as clonotypes and aligned to IMGT TRB V, D and J references using MiTCR v1.1. The analysis was limited to V-J combinations with a frequency above 0.0001, which together covered around 99% of the repertoires. For each V-J combination, a TCR clonal expansion and chaos score was defined as the ratio of F50 clonal expansion to chaos observed in the TCRdist matrix. Welch's t-statistics and random forest were used to reduce features to some 13 V-J combinations, which were fed into a naive Bayes classifier. Thyroid-blood repertoire similarity was quantified with the Morisita-Horn index. TCRdb passed the public sequencing reads through fastp at Q25 and MiXCR, retaining productive beta sequences. A single entry per CDR3 protein holds the most common genes and DNA from its merged rows. Clone size and V and J calls follow TCRdb, not the original study. In all, the sample holds about half a million distinct CDR3 sequences, and 13% to 15% of those were seen once. The top ten constitute approximately 9.8% of the sample.

This clonotype was counted many times. No cognate antigen has been identified for it. No much larger clonotype is one base removed from it; base qualities were not supplied. This chain is built from TRBV11-2 and TRBJ2-5, with 9 central nucleotides matching TRBD1. Sequenced input: blood. The TCR sequence derives from a woman under 40 with Graves' ophthalmopathy. Donor details come from another sample of the same person, matched by shared clones. The DNA sequence follows: TGTGCCAGCAGCTTAGATGGGGGGGACAGGGTCCAAGAGACCCAGTACTTC. Its coded protein is CASSLDGGDRVQETQYF.